This T cell receptor (beta chain) was observed in a study of cytomegalovirus exposure and HLA in healthy donors. Unmatched junction bases numbered 5, after V lost 1 base and J lost 6 bases. Germline V gene lookup returns CDR1 SGHNT and CDR2 YYREEE (reference sequence). This CDR3 region has 15 residues. Only in-frame clones appear in the TCRdb table, and some are missing; sequencing was by immunoSEQ multiplex PCR. The sample has about 140,000 clones, approximately 85% seen once; the top ten hold approximately 1.5%. The chain recombines TRBV5-4 with TRBJ1-3; the match to TRBD1 covers 9 bases. This sequence was found in a woman aged 25 to 45 in good health and CMV-seronegative. The specimen sequenced was PBMCs. In DNA form, the CDR3 reads TGTGCCAGCAGCTTGCCCGGGACAGGGAAAAACACCATATATTTT. Translating gives CASSLPGTGKNTIYF.